This TCR beta chain is drawn from a study of shared clonotypes between healthy human individuals. Study-wide findings and caveats: Incomplete sequencing of sorted subsets was indicated by rarefaction despite large depth.

This CDR3 has 16 residues. V was clipped by 4 bases and J by 3 bases; unmatched bases: 9. Germline lookup yields CDR1 SGHRS and CDR2 YFSETQ. Naive CD8 cells, CD45RO-negative and positively selected for CCR7, excluded terminally differentiated effector memory CD45RA+ cells. The protocol was immunoSEQ multiplex PCR, while the TCRdb copy is restricted to in-frame clones and leaves out a portion. The table includes under 2,000,000 clones, about 95% detected once. Turning to this clone: The antigen remains unidentified.

The sequencing sample was made of naive CD8+ T cells sorted from blood. This chain uses TRBV5-1 with TRBJ1-3; TRBD1 matches at 8 bases. This clonotype was sampled from a young man in good health. In nucleotides, the CDR3 is TGCGCCAGCAGCCCCGGACAGGGATTCTTTGGAAACACCATATATTTT. Translation: CASSPGQGFFGNTIYF.